This T cell receptor beta chain was captured in a study of preoperative IRX-2 immunotherapy in early breast cancer. The CDR3 consists of 14 residues. The germline gives CDR1 SEHNR, CDR2 FQNEAQ (reference sequence). V gave up 6 bases and J gave up 4 bases, with 15 bases separating them. Clones were sequenced by immunoSEQ multiplex PCR, and TCRdb holds only the in-frame ones, with some missing. The data contain around 34,000 clones, over 90% of them seen just once; the ten biggest clones take up under 6.5%. Treatment of the sample: preoperative locoregional IRX-2 cytokine immunotherapy. This phase Ib study tested locoregional IRX-2 cytokine immunotherapy given before surgery.

Sampling was conducted from a patient treated with IRX-2 immunotherapy. The genes are TRBV7-9 and TRBJ1-1; D gene uncertain. This TCR was sampled from a human donor with breast cancer. CDR3 sequence reads: CASSYTAKGTEAFF. In nucleotides, the CDR3 is TGTGCCAGCAGTTATACAGCAAAAGGCACTGAAGCTTTCTTT.